These T cell receptor beta chains were read from a single sample in a study of blood T cells in healthy people across ages. A single record per CDR3 protein comes from TCRdb applying MiXCR to the 5' RACE reads. The sample gives some 790,000 distinct CDR3 sequences, under 30% of which show up once; approximately 15% is in the top ten. Material for sequencing was blood. The receptors stem from an elderly woman in good health. The CDR3 runs from the conserved cysteine through the conserved F or W. The D gene is left open where the match is weak. The size of a clone is reported for some rows only, either as once, few or many, or as a class for expanded clones.

d_gene: TRBD1
j_gene: TRBJ1-2
abundance: few
v_gene: TRBV2
CDR3nt: TGTGCCAGCAGTTCCAGCGGGACAGCCATTTATGGCTACACCTTC
CDR3aa: CASSSSGTAIYGYTF

d_gene: -
j_gene: TRBJ1-4
abundance: -
v_gene: TRBV7-9
CDR3nt: TGTGCCAGCAGCTTGCTGACGATGAGTGAAAAACTGTTTTTT
CDR3aa: CASSLLTMSEKLFF

d_gene: -
j_gene: TRBJ2-7
abundance: -
v_gene: TRBV5-1
CDR3nt: TGCGCCAGCAGCGAAGTTACCGCCGACAGCGAGCAGTACTTC
CDR3aa: CASSEVTADSEQYF

d_gene: -
j_gene: TRBJ2-6
abundance: -
v_gene: TRBV6-4
CDR3nt: TGTGCCAGCAGTGAAGAGGACAGCTCTGGGGCCAACGTCCTGACTTTC
CDR3aa: CASSEEDSSGANVLTF

d_gene: TRBD1
j_gene: TRBJ2-2
abundance: many
v_gene: TRBV5-1
CDR3nt: TGTGCCAGCAGCTCCGGGACAGGGAACACCGGGGAGCTGTTTTTT
CDR3aa: CASSSGTGNTGELFF

d_gene: -
j_gene: TRBJ2-2
abundance: -
v_gene: TRBV12-3/TRBV12-4
CDR3nt: TGTGCCAGCACCTCTGGGGGCGGGCAAAACACCGGGGAGCGGTTTTTT
CDR3aa: CASTSGGGQNTGERFF

d_gene: -
j_gene: TRBJ1-4
abundance: many
v_gene: TRBV7-2
CDR3nt: TGTGCCAGCAGCGACCAGTTCTCAACTAATGAAAAACTGTTTTTT
CDR3aa: CASSDQFSTNEKLFF

d_gene: -
j_gene: TRBJ2-5
abundance: many
v_gene: TRBV12-3/TRBV12-4
CDR3nt: TGTGCCAGTACTCCCCGATCGACAGGTGTTGTTGGAGAGACCCAGTACTTC
CDR3aa: CASTPRSTGVVGETQYF

d_gene: TRBD2
j_gene: TRBJ2-1
abundance: many
v_gene: TRBV20-1
CDR3nt: TGCAGTGCTAGCCGGGAGGGGCCAAGCAATGAGCAGTTCTTC
CDR3aa: CSASREGPSNEQFF

d_gene: TRBD1
j_gene: TRBJ2-5
abundance: few
v_gene: TRBV6-2/TRBV6-3
CDR3nt: TGTGCCAGCATTAAGACAGGGGGCGCGGTGACCCAGTACTTC
CDR3aa: CASIKTGGAVTQYF

d_gene: TRBD1
j_gene: TRBJ1-2
abundance: many
v_gene: TRBV7-2
CDR3nt: TGTGCCAGCAGCTCCAGACAGGGTTTCATAGGCTACACCTTC
CDR3aa: CASSSRQGFIGYTF

d_gene: -
j_gene: TRBJ1-1
abundance: -
v_gene: TRBV6-5
CDR3nt: TGTGCCAGCATTGGAGGGCCCGCCCTCTCCTTTGAAGCTTTCTTT
CDR3aa: CASIGGPALSFEAFF

d_gene: -
j_gene: TRBJ2-7
abundance: -
v_gene: TRBV24-1
CDR3nt: TGTGCCACCAGTGATCCAGGTTCCCTCGGGGGAATTCAGTACTTC
CDR3aa: CATSDPGSLGGIQYF

d_gene: -
j_gene: TRBJ2-5
abundance: -
v_gene: TRBV21-1
CDR3nt: TGTGCCAGCAGCAAAAGAGCAGGCTGGGAGACCCAGTACTTC
CDR3aa: CASSKRAGWETQYF

d_gene: -
j_gene: TRBJ1-1
abundance: -
v_gene: TRBV19
CDR3nt: TGTGCCAGCGACATCCGGGGGGGTTCAGCTTTCTTT
CDR3aa: CASDIRGGSAFF